This TCR beta chain derives from a study of T cells in Graves' hyperthyroidism and ophthalmopathy. The CDR3 regions of TCR beta were amplified from RNA transcripts. TCR CDR3 underwent first-round RT-PCR with the HTBI primer set. TCRdb fed the multiplex PCR reads into MiXCR, producing one record per CDR3 protein. The sample shows 650,000 to 700,000 distinct CDR3 sequences, 17% of them seen only once. Clinical symptoms, serum thyroxine and TRAb, thyroid ultrasound and orbital computed tomography together formed the diagnostic basis. V lost 1 base, J lost 1 base, and 14 bases lay in between. Per the germline V gene, CDR1 is LGHNA and CDR2 is YSLEER. The CDR3 sequence is 17 residues long. This clonotype has a handful of counts.

This TCR came from a man aged 45-65 years with Graves' hyperthyroidism. The sequenced sample consisted of blood. The chain uses TRBV4-3 and TRBJ2-1; D remains unclear. The CDR3 bases are TGCGCCAGCAGCCAAGGGTGGACGAGTGGGTCCTACAATGAGCAGTTCTTC. As protein: CASSQGWTSGSYNEQFF.